This T cell receptor beta chain was captured in a study of shared T cell receptors in the human thymus. The CDR3 consists of 19 residues. Per germline, CDR1 LGHNA and CDR2 YSLEER. V was shortened by 0 bases and J by 0 bases, with 15 bases between the two germline ends. Sequencing was performed with immunoSEQ multiplex PCR; in TCRdb, only in-frame clones are kept and a portion is missing. The table records hundreds of thousands of clones, 70% to 90% of them present only once. This sample also belongs to another study, concerning human thymus T cells. This second report adds: The donors were infants in Finland with congenital heart defects, otherwise immunologically healthy. Thymus pieces cut out during corrective heart surgery were the tissue that was used. The authors found apparently biased V and J gene usage in thymic and blood repertoires. Thymic repertoires from unrelated individuals overlapped highly, related research reported.

The clonotype comes from a boy under three years old with a congenital heart defect. Sequencing was performed on thymocytes. The V gene is TRBV4-3, the J gene TRBJ2-6; perhaps TRBD2 as D (5 bases). CDR3 coding DNA: TGCGCCAGCAGCCAAGATTTGAGGGTGAATATCTCTGGGGCCAACGTCCTGACTTTC. Encoded protein: CASSQDLRVNISGANVLTF.